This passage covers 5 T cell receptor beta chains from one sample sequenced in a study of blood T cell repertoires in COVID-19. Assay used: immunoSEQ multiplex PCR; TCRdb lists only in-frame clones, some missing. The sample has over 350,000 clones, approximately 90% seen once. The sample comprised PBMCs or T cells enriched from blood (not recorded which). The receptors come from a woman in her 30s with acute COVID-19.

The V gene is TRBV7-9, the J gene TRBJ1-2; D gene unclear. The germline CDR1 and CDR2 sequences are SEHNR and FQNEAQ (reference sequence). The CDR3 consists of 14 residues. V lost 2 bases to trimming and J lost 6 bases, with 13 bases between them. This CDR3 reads CASSLLMAGNGYTF. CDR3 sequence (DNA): TGTGCCAGCAGCTTACTTATGGCCGGGAATGGCTACACCTTC.

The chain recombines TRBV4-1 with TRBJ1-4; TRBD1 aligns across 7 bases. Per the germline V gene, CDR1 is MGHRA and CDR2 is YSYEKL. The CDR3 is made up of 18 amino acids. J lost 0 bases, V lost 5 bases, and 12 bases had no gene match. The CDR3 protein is CASSKSGTVTSTNEKLFF. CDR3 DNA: TGCGCCAGCAGCAAAAGTGGGACAGTAACCTCAACTAATGAAAAACTGTTTTTT.

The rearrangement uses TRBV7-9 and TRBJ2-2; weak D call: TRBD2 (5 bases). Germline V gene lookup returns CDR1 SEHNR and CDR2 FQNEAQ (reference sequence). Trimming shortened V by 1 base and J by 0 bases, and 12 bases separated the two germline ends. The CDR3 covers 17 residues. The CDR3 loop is CASSLGPMRANTGELFF. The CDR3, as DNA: TGTGCCAGCAGCTTAGGCCCTATGAGGGCGAACACCGGGGAGCTGTTTTTT.

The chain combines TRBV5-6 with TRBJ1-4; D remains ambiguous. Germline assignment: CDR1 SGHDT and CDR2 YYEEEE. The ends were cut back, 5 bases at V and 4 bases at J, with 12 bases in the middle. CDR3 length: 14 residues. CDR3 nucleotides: TGTGCCAGCAGTGACCGGGATTATAATGAAAAACTGTTTTTT. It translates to CASSDRDYNEKLFF.

CDR3 bases: TGTGCCAGCAGTCCTGAGACTAGGAGCACAGATACGCAGTATTTT. It codes for CASSPETRSTDTQYF. The chain carries TRBV6-4 and TRBJ2-3; D may be TRBD2 (6 bases). Germline V gene data show CDR1 as MRHNA and CDR2 as SNTAGT. The V end lost 5 bases, the J end lost 0 bases, and 12 bases lay between the germline ends. The CDR3 is 15 amino acids.